A single sample gave rise to the 19 T cell receptor beta chains below, sequenced in a study of metastatic and nonmetastatic thyroid tumors. Thyroid surgery was preceded by no treatment in any patient. TCRdb reanalyzed the PCR reads via MiXCR. The sample yields 25,000 to 35,000 clones, 3.5% to 4.5% seen once. Sequences were obtained from blood. The receptors stem from a female donor with papillary thyroid cancer or a benign thyroid nodule (not recorded which). Some clones in this sample may be carry-over from other donors' samples.

This clone has a count of ten or more. The V call is TRBV7-6, the J call TRBJ2-1; 8 bases fit TRBD1. Germline lookup yields CDR1 SGHVS and CDR2 FNYEAQ. V shed 3 bases, J shed 5 bases, and the junction held 12 bases outside the gene matches. The CDR3 totals 17 residues. In DNA, the CDR3 is TGTGCCAGCAGCTTTAGAGTCTCAGGGGGCGCAAACAATGAGCAGTTCTTC. Amino acid sequence: CASSFRVSGGANNEQFF.

This chain connects TRBV6-4 to TRBJ2-3; TRBD2 agrees at 15 bases. This CDR3 comprises 16 residues. Germline assignment: CDR1 MRHNA and CDR2 SNTAGT. Trimming took 3 bases from V and 4 from J; bases not matched to a gene: 2. The CDR3 DNA follows: TGTGCCAGCAGTGAAGGACTAGCGGGAGGGTCAGATACGCAGTATTTT. It codes for CASSEGLAGGSDTQYF.

This clone was observed many times. The chain couples TRBV14 to TRBJ2-3, with TRBD2 identical over 12 bases. Germline V lookup: CDR1 SGHDN, CDR2 FVKESK. The CDR3 covers 16 residues. V trimming: 4 bases; J trimming: 2 bases; junction bases outside the gene matches: 4. CDR3 nucleotides: TGTGCCAGCAGCCTCCGACTAGCGGGGGCCACAGATACGCAGTATTTT. Residues: CASSLRLAGATDTQYF.

A few counts support this clone. V is TRBV6-2 or TRBV6-3 and J is TRBJ1-2; the match to TRBD1 covers 7 bases. Germline V gene sequence: CDR1 MNHEY, CDR2 SVGEGT. The length of the CDR3 is 13 residues. Trimming cost V 8 bases and J 7 bases; bases outside gene matches: 10. The chain's CDR3 is CASVGQVIFGYTF. The CDR3 coding sequence is TGTGCCAGCGTAGGACAGGTGATATTTGGCTACACCTTC.

This clone came up many times. The chain joins TRBV7-6 to TRBJ1-4; D is unclear. Trimming shortened V by 6 bases and J by 8 bases, and 13 bases separated the two germline ends. Per germline, CDR1 SGHVS and CDR2 FNYEAQ. The CDR3 sequence is 13 residues long. The CDR3: CASRASGKEKLFF. The CDR3 DNA is TGTGCCAGCAGGGCCTCGGGAAAAGAAAAACTGTTTTTT.

By sample share, this clone is medium-sized. The chain couples TRBV6-1 to TRBJ1-2, with D tentatively TRBD1 (5 bases). V dropped 11 bases and J dropped 7 bases, with 20 bases sitting between them. This CDR3 spans 13 amino acids. Germline CDR1 is MNHNS and CDR2 is SASEGT. CDR3 residues: CAPVGGEDGGYTF. The CDR3 DNA is TGTGCCCCGGTCGGGGGAGAGGATGGTGGCTACACCTTC.

This clone has ten or more counts. This chain connects TRBV4-2 to TRBJ2-5, with D unresolved. The length of the CDR3 is 12 residues. Germline V gives CDR1 LGHNA, CDR2 YNFKEQ. Trimming removed 4 bases at V and 1 base at J, with 4 bases between. CDR3 sequence reads: CASSRSQETQYF. CDR3 DNA: TGTGCCAGCAGCCGTTCCCAAGAGACCCAGTACTTC.

The genes are TRBV5-1 and TRBJ2-5; TRBD1 aligns across 8 bases. Germline-derived CDR1 and CDR2 are SGHRS and YFSETQ. This CDR3 spans 14 amino acids. V shed 2 bases and J 6 bases; nucleotides not matched to a gene: 6. The CDR3 DNA reads TGCGCCAGCAGCTTCTGGACAGGGTACAAGACCCAGTACTTC. Residues: CASSFWTGYKTQYF.

This clone was counted at least ten times. The genes are TRBV28 and TRBJ2-5; 7 positions agree with TRBD1. The CDR3 totals 14 residues. After removal of 7 bases from V and 4 bases from J, the junction contained 9 bases not matched to a gene. The V gene's germline CDR1 is MDHEN and CDR2 SYDVKM. CDR3 in amino acids: CASTPWAGGETQYF. The CDR3 DNA follows: TGTGCCAGCACCCCGTGGGCAGGGGGAGAGACCCAGTACTTC.

This clone was counted many times. This rearrangement joins TRBV18 to TRBJ1-1; D may be TRBD1 (5 bases). Trimming cost V 5 bases and J 4 bases, with 20 bases left between them. The CDR3 sequence is 16 residues long. Germline-derived CDR1 and CDR2 are KGHSH and LQKENI. The CDR3 protein is CASSKAVRTPGTEAFF. CDR3 in DNA: TGTGCCAGCTCAAAGGCAGTCCGGACACCGGGCACTGAAGCTTTCTTT.

The gene calls are TRBV2 and TRBJ1-2; TRBD1 might be the D (5 bases). CDR1 and CDR2 from the germline V gene are SNHLY and FYNNEI. The CDR3 is 13 residues long. V was shortened by 6 bases and J by 3 bases, with 11 bases between the two germline ends. The CDR3 loop reads CASSESRDYGYTF. CDR3 DNA: TGTGCCAGCAGCGAAAGCAGGGACTATGGCTACACCTTC.

This clone was seen a handful of times. The J gene is TRBJ2-3, the V gene TRBV6-2 or TRBV6-3; 8 nucleotides line up with TRBD1. There are 14 residues in the CDR3. The ends lost 5 bases at V and 4 bases at J; junction bases unmatched: 5. Germline CDR1 is MNHEY and CDR2 is SVGEGT. Here the CDR3 reads CASSVVRGPDTQYF. Written as DNA, the CDR3 is TGTGCCAGCAGTGTTGTCAGGGGGCCAGATACGCAGTATTTT.

This clone was counted many times. The chain has TRBV28 and TRBJ1-1; D gene unclear. V was shortened by 9 bases and J by 0 bases, with 8 bases between the two germline ends. The CDR3 contains 12 residues. The germline V gene has CDR1 MDHEN and CDR2 SYDVKM. The CDR3 bases are TGTGCCAGTACTGAGGTGAACACTGAAGCTTTCTTT. Encoded protein: CASTEVNTEAFF.

This clone was seen at least ten times. The V call is TRBV20-1, the J call TRBJ2-3, with unresolved D. CDR1 and CDR2 (germline): DFQATT, SNEGSKA (reference sequence). V lost 5 bases, J lost 5 bases, and 11 bases lay in between. The CDR3 loop spans 12 amino acids. CDR3 protein: CSALDQRDTQYF. Here the CDR3 DNA reads TGCAGTGCTTTGGATCAGAGAGATACGCAGTATTTT.

This chain connects TRBV2 to TRBJ2-1, with D perhaps matching TRBD1 or TRBD2 (5 bases each). Trimming cost V 3 bases and J 8 bases, with 14 bases left between them. Germline V gives CDR1 SNHLY, CDR2 FYNNEI. The CDR3 length is 14 residues. In nucleotides, the CDR3 is TGTGCCAGCAGTGATGGGACGTTAGGCGATGAGCAGTTCTTC. Translating it yields CASSDGTLGDEQFF.

This clone has a count of ten or more. V and J are TRBV18 and TRBJ2-6; D is uncertain. Germline loops: CDR1 KGHSH, CDR2 LQKENI. CDR3 length: 13 amino acids. Trimming shortened V by 10 bases and J by 4 bases, and 11 bases separated the two germline ends. The CDR3 DNA reads TGTGCCACCCTCCTTTCCGGGGCCAACGTCCTGACTTTC. This sequence encodes CATLLSGANVLTF.

This clone is labeled medium-sized. The rearrangement links TRBV20-1 to TRBJ2-1, with D perhaps matching TRBD2 (5 bases). The CDR3 is 12 amino acids. Germline values: CDR1 DFQATT, CDR2 SNEGSKA (reference sequence). CDR3 DNA: TGCAGCGCGAGCCGAGGGCCGAATGAGCAGTTCTTC. It encodes CSASRGPNEQFF.

This clone was counted at least ten times. The J gene is TRBJ1-2, the V gene TRBV5-1; 7 bases are a match to TRBD1. The CDR3 has 17 amino acids. J was trimmed by 2 bases and V by 3 bases; bases with no gene match: 13. Germline-derived CDR1 and CDR2 are SGHRS and YFSETQ. The CDR3: CASSYSSGQVGNYGYTF. In DNA form, the CDR3 reads TGCGCCAGCAGCTACTCCTCCGGACAGGTGGGAAACTATGGCTACACCTTC.

V and J are TRBV7-3 and TRBJ2-1; D is tentatively TRBD1 or TRBD2 (5 bases each). The V and J ends lost 1 base and 6 bases respectively, with 22 bases between them. The CDR3 loop spans 18 amino acids. CDR1 SGHTA and CDR2 FQGTGA come from the germline V gene. DNA for the CDR3: TGTGCCAGCAGCTTAATGGCAGGGTCTAGCCTTAAACCCAATGAGCAGTTCTTC. Translated, it gives CASSLMAGSSLKPNEQFF.